This is a list of T cell receptor beta chains from one sample in a study of blood T cell repertoires in COVID-19. Repertoires were generated with immunoSEQ multiplex PCR, while TCRdb's copy carries only in-frame clones and drops some. Of approximately 200,000 clones listed, roughly nine tenths are singletons. The sequenced sample consisted of peripheral blood. The receptors derive from a man in his forties or fifties with active or convalescent COVID-19. CDR3s include the opening cysteine and the closing phenylalanine or tryptophan. The D gene is left open where the match is weak. A row's size may be missing; if present it is once, few, many or a size class.

TGTGCCAGCAGCTTCCCCGGACCGGGGTCGTATGGCTACACCTTC | CASSFPGPGSYGYTF | NA | 15 | TRBV7-9 | NA | TRBJ1-2
TGTGCCAGCAGTCCGACTAGCGGGGGCTACGAGCAGTACTTC | CASSPTSGGYEQYF | TRBD2 | 14 | TRBV3-1/TRBV3-2 | NA | TRBJ2-7
TGTGCCAGCAGCTTAACAGGGATACTGAACACTGAAGCTTTCTTT | CASSLTGILNTEAFF | NA | 15 | TRBV7-9 | few | TRBJ1-1
TGTGCCAGCAGCCAACGTAATAGCGGGAGTTCTGCCGGGGAGCTGTTTTTT | CASSQRNSGSSAGELFF | TRBD2 | 17 | TRBV7-6 | NA | TRBJ2-2
TGTGCTAGTGCCTGCGGGACAGATTGGAGCAATCAGCCCCAGCATTTT | CASACGTDWSNQPQHF | TRBD1 | 16 | TRBV12-5 | NA | TRBJ1-5
TGTGCCAGCAGTTTCCCCGGGACAGGGATCCCCTACGAGCAGTACTTC | CASSFPGTGIPYEQYF | TRBD1 | 16 | TRBV28 | NA | TRBJ2-7
TGTGCCACCAGCCGCCGGACTAGCGGCTTCCAAGAGACCCAGTACTTC | CATSRRTSGFQETQYF | TRBD2 | 16 | TRBV15 | NA | TRBJ2-5
TGCGCCAGCAGGCCCGGGACTAGCCGTGAGACCCAGTACTTC | CASRPGTSRETQYF | TRBD2 | 14 | TRBV5-1 | NA | TRBJ2-5
TGTGCCAGCAGTTATGTAGCGGGAGAGTACAATGAGCAGTTCTTC | CASSYVAGEYNEQFF | TRBD2 | 15 | TRBV6-6 | NA | TRBJ2-1
TGTGCCAGCTCACCCATTAAGGGACAGACTAACACTGAAGCTTTCTTT | CASSPIKGQTNTEAFF | TRBD1 | 16 | TRBV18 | NA | TRBJ1-1
TGTGCCAGCAGCCCTCGACCGGGAGGTAATTCACCCCTCCACTTT | CASSPRPGGNSPLHF | NA | 15 | TRBV7-2 | NA | TRBJ1-6
TGTGCAAGTCGCCTGGGACAGGGGTTTGTATATCAGCCCCAGCATTTT | CASRLGQGFVYQPQHF | NA | 16 | TRBV12-2 | NA | TRBJ1-5
TGCGCCAGCAGCTTTCAGGACAGGGGAGGCACCGGGGAGCTGTTTTTT | CASSFQDRGGTGELFF | TRBD1 | 16 | TRBV5-1 | NA | TRBJ2-2
TGCGCCAGCAGCTTGGCAGGGATATCACCCCTCCACTTT | CASSLAGISPLHF | NA | 13 | TRBV5-1 | NA | TRBJ1-6
TGTGCCAGCAGTGATTTAGAGTCGGGGACAAGGACAGATACGCAGTATTTT | CASSDLESGTRTDTQYF | NA | 17 | TRBV25-1 | once | TRBJ2-3
TGTGCCTGGAGTGTTCGGCAGGCCTACAATCAGCCCCAGCATTTT | CAWSVRQAYNQPQHF | NA | 15 | TRBV30 | few | TRBJ1-5
TGTGCCAGCAGTTCCCTACTGACAGACGAGCAGTACTTC | CASSSLLTDEQYF | NA | 13 | TRBV27 | once | TRBJ2-7
TGTGCCAGTAGTGGCCGGGACTACGAGCAGTACTTC | CASSGRDYEQYF | NA | 12 | TRBV19 | NA | TRBJ2-7
TGTGCCACCTATACTAGCGGGAGGAACAATGAGCAGTTCTTC | CATYTSGRNNEQFF | TRBD2 | 14 | TRBV28 | NA | TRBJ2-1
TGTGCCAGCAGTCGTTACAATGAGCAGTTCTTC | CASSRYNEQFF | NA | 11 | TRBV28 | NA | TRBJ2-1
TGTGCCAGCAGGGCGGACAGGTCAATCTACGAGCAGTACTTC | CASRADRSIYEQYF | TRBD1 | 14 | TRBV2 | once | TRBJ2-7
TGTGCCAGCAGCTTAATGCAGGGGGCATGGGAGACCCAGTACTTC | CASSLMQGAWETQYF | TRBD1 | 15 | TRBV7-2 | once | TRBJ2-5
TGTGCCAGCAGGACGAGGGGGCACAAGAACACTGAAGCTTTCTTT | CASRTRGHKNTEAFF | TRBD1 | 15 | TRBV28 | once | TRBJ1-1
TGTGCCAGCAGCTTGGGAGTCCCGGGACAGGAGTGGGGCAATCAGCCCCAGCATTTT | CASSLGVPGQEWGNQPQHF | TRBD1 | 19 | TRBV5-6 | NA | TRBJ1-5
TGCGCCAGCAGCTTGGGAGTTAGCCCTACCGTCAACTATGGCTACACCTTC | CASSLGVSPTVNYGYTF | NA | 17 | TRBV5-1 | NA | TRBJ1-2
TGTGCCAGCAGTCTAGGGTGGGCCACTGAAGCTTTCTTT | CASSLGWATEAFF | NA | 13 | TRBV12-3/TRBV12-4 | NA | TRBJ1-1
TGTGCCAGCAGTTTAATAGCGGGGGGCACGAACACAGATACGCAGTATTTT | CASSLIAGGTNTDTQYF | TRBD2 | 17 | TRBV27 | once | TRBJ2-3
TGCAGCGTGATCACGACAGGAGTCTACGAGCAGTACTTC | CSVITTGVYEQYF | NA | 13 | TRBV29-1 | NA | TRBJ2-7
TGTGCCAGTAGTATACCCGGGAGTCCCGGGGAGCTGTTTTTT | CASSIPGSPGELFF | NA | 14 | TRBV19 | few | TRBJ2-2
TGTGCCAGCAGTTTACCCCCGGACAGGGCTAACACTGAAGCTTTCTTT | CASSLPPDRANTEAFF | TRBD1 | 16 | TRBV28 | NA | TRBJ1-1
TGTGCCAGCAGCTTACAGGGCAATCAGCCCCAGCATTTT | CASSLQGNQPQHF | NA | 13 | TRBV7-8 | NA | TRBJ1-5
TGTGCCACGTGGGGGGAGGGGCGCTCCTACGAGCAGTACTTC | CATWGEGRSYEQYF | TRBD2 | 14 | TRBV28 | NA | TRBJ2-7
TGTGCCAGCAGCCCTTACAGGGAGTTAGACACTGAAGCTTTCTTT | CASSPYRELDTEAFF | NA | 15 | TRBV5-6 | NA | TRBJ1-1
TGTGCCACCTCGGGACAGATCAACTACGAGCAGTACTTC | CATSGQINYEQYF | TRBD1 | 13 | TRBV2 | NA | TRBJ2-7
TGTGCCAGCAGCTGGGGACTGCTGAACACTGAAGCTTTCTTT | CASSWGLLNTEAFF | NA | 14 | TRBV7-9 | NA | TRBJ1-1
TGCGCCAGCAGGCGGGGGACAGGGAATCGGAACACTGAAGCTTTCTTT | CASRRGTGNRNTEAFF | TRBD1 | 16 | TRBV10-2 | NA | TRBJ1-1
TGTGCCAGTAGTTTCCGGGACAGGCCTAATGAAAAACTGTTTTTT | CASSFRDRPNEKLFF | TRBD1 | 15 | TRBV19 | NA | TRBJ1-4
TGTGCCAGCAGCTTTAGACTAGCGGGGGGGCTGGGCACCGGGGAGCTGTTTTTT | CASSFRLAGGLGTGELFF | TRBD2 | 18 | TRBV7-2 | NA | TRBJ2-2
TGTGCCAGCAGCTCCAGGGGTCAGCCCCAGCATTTT | CASSSRGQPQHF | NA | 12 | TRBV2 | NA | TRBJ1-5
TGTGCCAGCAGCTCACAGAGCTCTGGAAACACCATATATTTT | CASSSQSSGNTIYF | NA | 14 | TRBV5-5 | few | TRBJ1-3